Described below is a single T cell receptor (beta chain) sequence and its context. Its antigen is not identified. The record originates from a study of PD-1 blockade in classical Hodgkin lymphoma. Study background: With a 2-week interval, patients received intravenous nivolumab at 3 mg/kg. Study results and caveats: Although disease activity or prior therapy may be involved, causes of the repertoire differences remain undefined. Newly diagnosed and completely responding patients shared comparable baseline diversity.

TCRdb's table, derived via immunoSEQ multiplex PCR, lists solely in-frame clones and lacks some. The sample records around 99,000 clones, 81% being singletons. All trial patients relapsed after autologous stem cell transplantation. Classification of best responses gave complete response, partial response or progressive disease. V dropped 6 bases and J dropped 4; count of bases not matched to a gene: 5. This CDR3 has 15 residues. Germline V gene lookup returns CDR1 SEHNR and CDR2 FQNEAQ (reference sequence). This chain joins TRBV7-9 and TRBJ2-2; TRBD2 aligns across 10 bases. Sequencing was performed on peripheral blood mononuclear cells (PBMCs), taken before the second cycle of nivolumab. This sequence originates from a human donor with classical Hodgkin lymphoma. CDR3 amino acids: CASRGTSGTTGELFF. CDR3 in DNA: TGTGCCAGCAGGGGAACTAGCGGGACCACCGGGGAGCTGTTTTTT.